Presented here are 18 T cell receptor beta chains from one specimen sequenced in a study of breast tumors, draining lymph nodes, adjacent tissues. MiXCR was run by TCRdb on the multiplex PCR reads, yielding one entry per CDR3 protein. The sample consists of roughly 130,000 distinct CDR3 sequences, about 20% of them appearing once. Axillary draining lymph nodes of breast cancer patients supplied the node samples. The sequencing sample was made of axillary lymph node tissue. The receptor source for this set is a female donor with breast cancer. Some clones in this sample may be carry-over from other donors' samples.

Details on this clonotype: A read error may explain this, as a much larger clone is one base away. The chain joins TRBV3-1 to TRBJ1-6; maybe TRBD1 (6 bases). In germline, CDR1 is LGHDT, CDR2 YNNKEL (reference sequence). This CDR3 is 14 amino acids long. This CDR3 is CTSSPTGTSSPLHF. The DNA of the CDR3 is TGTACCAGCAGCCCAACAGGGACGAGTTCACCCCTCCACTTT.

The chain joins TRBV10-1 to TRBJ2-2, with D perhaps matching TRBD1 or TRBD2 (7 bases each). Between the trimmed V and J ends, which lost 4 bases and 6 bases, there was a span of 18 bases. Germline-derived CDR1 and CDR2 are WNHNN and SYGVQD (reference sequence). This CDR3 has 16 residues. CDR3 in amino acids: CASSGVRQGGSGELFF. Written as DNA, the CDR3 is TGCGCCAGCAGTGGAGTTCGCCAGGGGGGGTCCGGGGAGCTGTTTTTT.

This clonotype was seen repeatedly, ten times or more. The chain employs TRBV6-1 and TRBJ1-6; D is ambiguous. Trimming removed 1 base at V and 5 bases at J, with 6 bases between. The V gene's germline CDR1 is MNHNS and CDR2 SASEGT. The CDR3 has 14 amino acids. As DNA, the CDR3 is TGTGCCAGCAGTGAAGGATTGAATAATTCACCCCTCCACTTT. Protein product: CASSEGLNNSPLHF.

As regards this clonotype: This clone may be a read error of a much larger clone one base away. The chain recombines TRBV6-2 or TRBV6-3 with TRBJ2-5, with D unclear. CDR1 and CDR2 (germline): MNHEY, SVGEGT. The CDR3 loop spans 15 amino acids. V was pared by 9 bases and J by 4 bases, with 21 bases between. The DNA for the CDR3 is TGTGCCAGTACCTTCGCCACTGGCCGGCGAGAGACCCAGTACTTC. Translating gives CASTFATGRRETQYF.

This clonotype was seen repeatedly, ten times or more. The chain joins TRBV7-3 to TRBJ1-6; D gene unclear. CDR1 is SGHTA, CDR2 FQGTGA, per germline. The V gene lost 5 bases and the J gene lost 14 bases, with 16 bases spanning the gap. There are 13 residues in the CDR3. The CDR3 coding sequence is TGTGCCAGCAGCGCCACTCCGCCCCCATCCCTCCACTTT. Protein sequence: CASSATPPPSLHF. The whole variable domain, remainder taken from reference TRBV7-3 and TRBJ1-6, is GAGVSQTPSNKVTEKGKYVELRCDPISGHTALYWYRQSLGQGPEFLIYFQGTGAADDSGLPNDRFFAVRPEGSVSTLKIQRTERGDSAVYLCASSATPPPSLHFGNGTRLTVT.

This clonotype showed up many times. The chain carries TRBV3-1 and TRBJ2-7, with a weak D call TRBD1 (5 bases). Trimming took off 5 bases at V and 6 bases at J, with 14 bases between the two ends. There are 13 residues in the CDR3. Looked up from germline, CDR1 is LGHDT and CDR2 is YNNKEL (reference sequence). This CDR3 reads CASSAAGQGEQYF. DNA for the CDR3: TGTGCCAGCAGCGCCGCAGGGCAGGGCGAGCAGTACTTC.

This clonotype turned up a few times. The V and J genes are TRBV28 and TRBJ2-7; D might be TRBD1 (5 bases). In germline, CDR1 is MDHEN, CDR2 SYDVKM. The V end was cut by 7 bases, the J end by 2 bases, with 24 bases between. The CDR3 runs to 17 residues. CDR3 in amino acids: CASISWGAPTGTYEQYF. The CDR3 coding sequence is TGTGCCAGCATCTCTTGGGGTGCTCCTACAGGTACCTACGAGCAGTACTTC.

This clonotype was picked up many times. The chain employs TRBV14 and TRBJ2-5; D might be TRBD1 (5 bases). Trimming removed 9 bases at V and 2 bases at J, with 13 bases between. CDR1 is SGHDN and CDR2 is FVKESK in the germline V gene. The CDR3 is 13 residues long. CDR3 loop: CARGRTPQETQYF. The DNA of the CDR3 is TGTGCCAGGGGGCGGACGCCACAAGAGACCCAGTACTTC.

This clonotype was detected ten times or more. V is TRBV12-3 or TRBV12-4 and J is TRBJ2-7; maybe TRBD1 (6 bases). With 6 bases removed from V and 7 bases from J, the gap between germline ends came to 16 bases. The CDR3 extends over 13 amino acids. CDR3 coding DNA: TGTGCCAGCAGCTCCGGGACATTTGAAGAGCAGTACTTC. Encoded protein: CASSSGTFEEQYF.

Many counts were recorded for this clonotype. J is TRBJ1-6 and V is TRBV5-5, with 7 nucleotides matching TRBD1. This CDR3 has 14 amino acids. CDR1 and CDR2 (germline): SGHKS, YYEKEE (reference sequence). V lost 4 bases, J lost 10 bases, and 8 bases stayed unmatched. The CDR3 loop reads CASSRGTASSPLHF. In nucleotides, the CDR3 is TGTGCCAGCAGCCGAGGGACAGCTTCCTCACCCCTCCACTTT.

Many counts were recorded for this clonotype. The rearrangement links TRBV20-1 to TRBJ1-6, with a possible D match to TRBD1 (5 bases). This CDR3 spans 15 amino acids. V shed 4 bases and J shed 8 bases, with 18 bases lying between them. CDR1 is DFQATT and CDR2 is SNEGSKA in the germline V gene (reference sequence). CDR3 region: CSATGGSISYSPLHF. The DNA for the CDR3 is TGCAGTGCTACCGGGGGGTCGATTAGTTATTCACCCCTCCACTTT.

This clonotype has at least ten counts. V is TRBV20-1 and J is TRBJ2-5, with a weak D call TRBD1 (5 bases). This CDR3 spans 13 amino acids. Germline V CDR1 and CDR2: DFQATT, SNEGSKA (reference sequence). Trimming shortened V by 6 bases and J by 1 base, and 12 bases separated the two germline ends. The CDR3 DNA follows: TGCAGTGCCAGAAGGGGCTTCCAAGAGACCCAGTACTTC. This encodes CSARRGFQETQYF.

The chain recombines TRBV12-3 or TRBV12-4 with TRBJ1-2, with unresolved D. V shed 5 bases and J shed 8 bases, with 15 bases lying between them. This CDR3 has 13 amino acids. The CDR3 DNA reads as TGTGCCAGCAGTCCCCGAGGGATCCGCGGCTACACCTTC. Its protein is CASSPRGIRGYTF.

This clonotype appeared a few times. A much larger clone lies one base from this, so it may be a read error. V is TRBV7-9 and J is TRBJ2-1, with a tentative D call TRBD1 (6 bases). CDR3 size: 14 residues. Germline CDR1 SEHNR, CDR2 FQNEAQ (reference sequence). The CDR3 spells CASSFTGTVDERFF. The CDR3 coding sequence is TGTGCCAGCAGCTTTACAGGGACGGTCGATGAGCGGTTCTTC.

This clonotype has ten or more counts. The genes are TRBV9 and TRBJ2-7, with 7 bases identical to TRBD2. The J segment lost 0 bases and the V segment lost 1 base, leaving 7 bases of the junction unmatched. CDR1 is SGDLS and CDR2 is YYNGEE in the germline V gene. The CDR3 length is 16 residues. CDR3 in amino acids: CASSVSGSGLSYEQYF. CDR3 in DNA: TGTGCCAGCAGCGTATCCGGTAGCGGGCTCTCCTACGAGCAGTACTTC.

This clonotype was recorded at least ten times. This chain connects TRBV5-1 to TRBJ1-3; tentative D call: TRBD1 (6 bases). V was shortened by 3 bases and J by 2 bases, with 15 bases between the two germline ends. The germline V gene encodes CDR1 SGHRS and CDR2 YFSETQ. The CDR3 contains 16 residues. The DNA for the CDR3 is TGCGCCAGCAGCTCCCGCGAAACAGGGACTGGAAACACCATATATTTT. Its protein product is CASSSRETGTGNTIYF.

The V and J genes are TRBV28 and TRBJ2-5, with D perhaps being TRBD1 or TRBD2 (6 bases each). V was clipped by 1 base and J by 4 bases, with 10 bases between them. The germline CDR1 and CDR2 sequences are MDHEN and SYDVKM. The CDR3 totals 14 residues. In DNA form, the CDR3 reads TGTGCCAGCAGTTTATTTAGGGGGGCAGAGACCCAGTACTTC. It yields the protein CASSLFRGAETQYF.

This clonotype was recorded at least ten times. The chain employs TRBV5-5 and TRBJ1-2; 8 nucleotides line up with TRBD1. This CDR3 is 14 amino acids long. From germline, CDR1 is SGHKS and CDR2 YYEKEE (reference sequence). Losses at the gene ends were 2 bases for V and 7 bases for J; bases not matched to a gene: 7. The CDR3 sequence is CASSLGQGVGGYTF. The CDR3 nucleotides read TGTGCCAGCAGCTTAGGACAGGGAGTAGGTGGCTACACCTTC.